This T cell receptor beta chain was recovered during a study of T-cell reconstitution after alpha-beta-depleted transplantation in children. This clonotype was recorded at least ten times. The CDR3 is 12 amino acids. Looked up from germline, CDR1 is SQVTM and CDR2 is ANQGSEA. Trimming at V came to 4 bases and at J to 4 bases, leaving 2 bases not matched to a gene. The library targeted TCRbeta and was prepared with unique molecular identifiers. TCRdb recomputed calls from the PCR reads with MiXCR, one row per CDR3 protein. The profile covers a few hundred thousand distinct CDR3 sequences, with 10% to 15% appearing a single time and 4.3% taken by the ten largest.

The material sequenced was PBMCs, taken from the stem cell graft. The chain has TRBV29-1 and TRBJ2-5, with TRBD1 identical over 8 bases. This TCR came from a human donor who donated a stem cell graft to a child with Fanconi anemia. CDR3 in amino acids: CSVVQGGETQYF. The CDR3 region has the DNA TGCAGCGTTGTACAGGGGGGAGAGACCCAGTACTTC.